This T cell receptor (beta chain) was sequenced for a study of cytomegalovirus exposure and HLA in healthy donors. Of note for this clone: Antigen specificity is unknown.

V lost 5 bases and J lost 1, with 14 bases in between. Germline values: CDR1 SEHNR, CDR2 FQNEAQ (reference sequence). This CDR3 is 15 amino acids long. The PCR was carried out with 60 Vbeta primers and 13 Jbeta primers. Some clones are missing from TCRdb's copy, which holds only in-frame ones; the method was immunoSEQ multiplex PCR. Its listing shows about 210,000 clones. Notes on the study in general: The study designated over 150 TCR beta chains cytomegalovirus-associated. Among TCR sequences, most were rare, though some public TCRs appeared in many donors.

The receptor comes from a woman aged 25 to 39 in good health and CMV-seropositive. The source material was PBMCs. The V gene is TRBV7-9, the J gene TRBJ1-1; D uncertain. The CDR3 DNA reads TGTGCCAGCAGCGCACAGTTGGGGAGGAACACTGAAGCTTTCTTT. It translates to CASSAQLGRNTEAFF.